The 19 T cell receptor beta chains reported below all come from one sample, sequenced in a study of T cell responses to AZD1222 COVID-19 vaccine. Generated by immunoSEQ multiplex PCR, the TCRdb table keeps only in-frame clones and is missing some. The table shows over 95,000 clones, with around 89% occurring only once. The sequences come from peripheral blood, collected on day 0 of AZD1222 vaccination. Every receptor here comes from an adult in good health.

The chain employs TRBV7-3 and TRBJ2-1; 8 bases map to TRBD1. J lost 9 bases, V lost 3 bases, and 4 bases had no gene match. The CDR3 totals 13 residues. CDR1 SGHTA and CDR2 FQGTGA come from the germline V gene. The CDR3 protein is CASSLGQEGEQFF. CDR3 coding DNA: TGTGCCAGCAGCTTGGGACAGGAGGGTGAGCAGTTCTTC.

The rearrangement uses TRBV7-2 and TRBJ2-1; maybe TRBD2 (6 bases). V lost 1 base and J lost 0, with 7 bases in between. CDR3 size: 15 residues. Germline V CDR1 and CDR2: SGHTA, FQGNSA. Written as DNA, the CDR3 is TGTGCCAGCAGCTTAGACGGGAGCTCCTACAATGAGCAGTTCTTC. It translates to CASSLDGSSYNEQFF. The full variable domain, completed using reference TRBV7-2 and TRBJ2-1, is GAGVSQSPSNKVTEKGKDVELRCDPISGHTALYWYRQSLGQGLEFLIYFQGNSAPDKSGLPSDRFSAERTGGSVSTLTIQRTQQEDSAVYLCASSLDGSSYNEQFFGPGTRLTVL.

This chain connects TRBV10-1 to TRBJ2-7; D is uncertain. Germline CDR1 WNHNN, CDR2 SYGVQD (reference sequence). This CDR3 region has 13 residues. The V end was cut by 0 bases, the J end by 3 bases, with 6 bases between. CDR3 coding DNA: TGCGCCAGCAGTGAGTCCCTGAGCTACGAGCAGTACTTC. Its protein is CASSESLSYEQYF.

The rearrangement joins TRBV7-9 to TRBJ1-1; D gene unclear. V was trimmed by 2 bases and J by 5 bases, leaving 12 bases between them. Germline CDR1 is SEHNR and CDR2 is FQNEAQ (reference sequence). The CDR3 covers 14 residues. The CDR3 sequence is CASSLSPAGTEAFF. CDR3 sequence (DNA): TGTGCCAGCAGCTTAAGCCCCGCTGGGACTGAAGCTTTCTTT.

This clone has only one observation. The CDR3 sequence: CASSLFSRLAGGEQYF. The CDR3 region has the DNA TGTGCCAGCAGTTTATTCTCTAGACTAGCGGGAGGCGAGCAGTACTTC. The chain is built from TRBV28 and TRBJ2-7; 13 bases are a match to TRBD2. The CDR3 is made up of 16 amino acids. Germline-derived CDR1 and CDR2 are MDHEN and SYDVKM. J gave up 6 bases and V 1 base, and 6 bases lay outside the gene matches.

The gene calls are TRBV15 and TRBJ2-7, with D tentatively TRBD1 or TRBD2 (6 bases each). The V and J ends lost 0 bases and 3 bases respectively, with 9 bases between them. The V gene's germline CDR1 is LNHNV and CDR2 YYDKDF (reference sequence). The CDR3 totals 14 residues. The CDR3 protein is CATSREGGLYEQYF. CDR3 nucleotides: TGTGCCACCAGCAGAGAGGGGGGCCTCTACGAGCAGTACTTC.

This chain joins TRBV7-6 and TRBJ2-2; 13 bases align to TRBD2. Trimming cost V 5 bases and J 3 bases; bases outside gene matches: 6. The V gene's germline CDR1 is SGHVS and CDR2 FNYEAQ. This CDR3 is built from 17 residues. The DNA of the CDR3 is TGTGCCAGCAGCATAGGGACTAGCGGGAAAGACACCGGGGAGCTGTTTTTT. Translated, it gives CASSIGTSGKDTGELFF.

The table lists this clone with a few counts. The J gene is TRBJ2-7, the V gene TRBV6-2 or TRBV6-3; maybe TRBD2 (6 bases). The CDR3 is made up of 14 amino acids. Germline-derived CDR1 and CDR2 are MNHEY and SVGEGT. Trimming took off 3 bases at V and 2 bases at J, with 11 bases between the two ends. CDR3 coding DNA: TGTGCCAGCAGTTATCAGGAGGGCCCCTACGAGCAGTACTTC. Its protein is CASSYQEGPYEQYF.

The chain combines TRBV18 with TRBJ2-5; perhaps TRBD1 as D (6 bases). Per the germline V gene, CDR1 is KGHSH and CDR2 is LQKENI. CDR3 size: 16 residues. V was cut by 6 bases and J by 2 bases, with 19 bases left in between. CDR3 coding DNA: TGTGCCAGCTCCCCTGACGGGACACGAACTCAAGAGACCCAGTACTTC. Translation: CASSPDGTRTQETQYF.

This clone occurred once. The V gene is TRBV7-8, the J gene TRBJ1-2; 8 nucleotides agree with TRBD1. The V segment lost 1 base and the J segment 5 bases; nucleotides outside the gene matches: 12. This CDR3 has 17 residues. Germline-derived CDR1 and CDR2 are SGHVS and FQNEAQ. CDR3 bases: TGTGCCAGCAGCTTAGGCGGAGGTGCAGGGGGCCGGTATGGCTACACCTTC. It is translated as CASSLGGGAGGRYGYTF.

This clone was seen only once. The rearrangement uses TRBV6-6 and TRBJ2-3; D not certain. The germline gives CDR1 MNHNY, CDR2 SVGAGI (reference sequence). V shed 8 bases and J shed 3 bases, with 6 bases lying between them. The CDR3 has 11 residues. Here the CDR3 DNA reads TGTGCCAGCGGACGAACAGATACGCAGTATTTT. Translation: CASGRTDTQYF.

CDR3: CAWNANYEQYF. Written as DNA, the CDR3 is TGTGCCTGGAATGCCAACTACGAGCAGTACTTC. The J gene is TRBJ2-7, the V gene TRBV30; D not resolved. Trimming stripped 4 bases from V and 3 bases from J, with 7 bases between. This CDR3 has 11 amino acids. The germline CDR1 and CDR2 sequences are GTSNPN and SVGIG (reference sequence).

This chain links TRBV9 with TRBJ1-2, with D tentatively TRBD1 (5 bases). The CDR3 has 14 residues. Per the germline V gene, CDR1 is SGDLS and CDR2 is YYNGEE. Trimming stripped 0 bases from V and 1 base from J, with 7 bases between. The CDR3 sequence: CASSVARGNYGYTF. The CDR3 DNA follows: TGTGCCAGCAGCGTAGCTAGGGGTAACTATGGCTACACCTTC. The full variable domain, its missing parts supplied by reference TRBV9 and TRBJ1-2, is DSGVTQTPKHLITATGQRVTLRCSPRSGDLSVYWYQQSLDQGLQFLIQYYNGEERAKGNILERFSAQQFPDLHSELNLSSLELGDSALYFCASSVARGNYGYTFGSGTRLTVV.

The chain couples TRBV19 to TRBJ2-2; 9 bases align to TRBD1. With 10 bases clipped from V and 5 bases from J, the junction kept 8 bases outside the gene matches. The CDR3 is 14 amino acids. CDR1 is LNHDA and CDR2 is SQIVND in the germline V gene (reference sequence). In nucleotides, the CDR3 is TGTGCCACACAGGGGGCGCGTCGAACCGGGGAGCTGTTTTTT. It codes for CATQGARRTGELFF.

V and J are TRBV27 and TRBJ2-1; a weak D match, TRBD1 (5 bases). The CDR3 sequence is 12 residues long. Germline CDR1 reads MNHEY; CDR2 reads SMNVEV (reference sequence). V was pared by 5 bases and J by 3 bases, with 5 bases between. The CDR3 coding sequence is TGTGCCAGCAGTGACAGCTACAATGAGCAGTTCTTC. It is translated as CASSDSYNEQFF.

This chain joins TRBV10-3 and TRBJ2-1; 10 positions agree with TRBD2. Germline CDR1 ENHRY, CDR2 SYGVKD. CDR3 length equals 16 residues. The V segment lost 4 bases and the J segment 8 bases; nucleotides outside the gene matches: 11. The CDR3 DNA is TGTGCCATCAGTGGAAATTGGGCTAGCGGGAGTTATGAGCAGTTCTTC. Its protein product is CAISGNWASGSYEQFF.

This rearrangement joins TRBV6-5 to TRBJ1-4; possibly TRBD1 for D (6 bases). The germline V gene encodes CDR1 MNHEY and CDR2 SVGAGI. The CDR3 has 15 amino acids. V was shortened by 6 bases and J by 0 bases, with 11 bases between the two germline ends. The CDR3 loop is CASRTDRTTNEKLFF. The CDR3 DNA reads as TGTGCCAGCAGAACGGACAGAACAACTAATGAAAAACTGTTTTTT.

This clone was seen only once. The chain combines TRBV7-2 with TRBJ1-5; 8 bases match TRBD1. This CDR3 is 15 amino acids long. The V gene's germline CDR1 is SGHTA and CDR2 FQGNSA. V trimming: 3 bases; J trimming: 5 bases; junction bases outside the gene matches: 6. As DNA, the CDR3 is TGTGCCAGCAGCTTGGGCAGGGGGCGCGATCAGCCCCAGCATTTT. It encodes CASSLGRGRDQPQHF.

This clone is a singleton in its sample. The V call is TRBV13, the J call TRBJ2-7; 8 nucleotides agree with TRBD1. The V segment lost 1 base and the J segment 3 bases; nucleotides outside the gene matches: 2. Looked up from germline, CDR1 is PRHDT and CDR2 is FYEKMQ (reference sequence). This CDR3 has 14 amino acids. The CDR3 spells CASSLAGGNYEQYF. The CDR3 DNA reads as TGTGCCAGCAGCTTAGCAGGGGGCAACTACGAGCAGTACTTC.